This T cell receptor (beta chain) was profiled in a study of shared clonotypes between healthy human individuals. Overall study findings and caveats: Larger estimated richness was generally recorded for naive subsets relative to memory subsets.

Comment on this clone: What it recognizes is unknown.

CDR1 SGHAT and CDR2 FQNNGV come from the germline V gene. V was clipped by 5 bases and J by 7 bases; unmatched bases: 14. CDR3 length: 17 amino acids. Measured with immunoSEQ multiplex PCR; TCRdb has only the in-frame clones, and not every one. The data contain 2 million to 2.5 million clones, 80% to 95% of them seen just once; the ten biggest clones take up 0.36%. The rearrangement links TRBV11-2 to TRBJ2-1, with 10 nucleotides matching TRBD1. This TCR was recovered from a man younger than 35 in good health. Some clones in this sample may be carry-over from other donors' samples. The sequencing sample was made of naive CD4+ T cells from PBMCs. The sample's subset: CD45RA+ positively selected. DNA for the CDR3: TGTGCCAGCAGCCCGCTTCTGCCGGGACAGGGGACGAATGAGCAGTTCTTC. It yields the protein CASSPLLPGQGTNEQFF. Variable domain in full (rest from reference TRBV11-2 and TRBJ2-1): EAGVAQSPRYKIIEKRQSVAFWCNPISGHATLYWYQQILGQGPKLLIQFQNNGVVDDSQLPKDRFSAERLKGVDSTLKIQPAKLEDSAVYLCASSPLLPGQGTNEQFFGPGTRLTVL.